The rows below give T cell receptor beta chains drawn from one sample of a study of OX40 agonist ivuxolimab in advanced cancers. Only in-frame clones appear in the TCRdb table, and some are missing; sequencing was by immunoSEQ multiplex PCR. The sample lists tens of thousands of clones; approximately 89% were seen once. This specimen was CD4+ or CD8+ T cells sorted from blood, taken in a trial of the OX40 agonist ivuxolimab. These receptors were taken from an adult with an advanced solid tumor such as melanoma, head and neck, liver or kidney cancer. The CDR3 runs from the conserved cysteine through the conserved F or W. A D gene is named only where the DNA matches it firmly. Size is omitted from some rows. Given values are once, few, many or a class for expanded clones.

>TRBJ2-2|15|TRBV11-2|.|.
TGTGCCAGCAGCTTAGAACCCAGCGGCACCGGGGAGCTGTTTTTT
CASSLEPSGTGELFF
>TRBJ2-7|15|TRBV7-2|.|.
TGTGCCAGCAGCTTAGCGGTACTGCAGACCTACGAGCAGTACTTC
CASSLAVLQTYEQYF
>TRBJ2-5|15|TRBV19|.|TRBD2
TGTGCCAGTTCAACAGCGGGGGGGCTAGCGGAGACCCAGTACTTC
CASSTAGGLAETQYF
>TRBJ1-5|15|TRBV19|once|.
TGTGCCAGTAGTATAGTCGTTGGGGGCAATCAGCCCCAGCATTTT
CASSIVVGGNQPQHF
>TRBJ2-5|16|TRBV5-1|.|TRBD2
TGCGCCAGCAGCCCGGGACTAGCGGACCTTCTGGAGACCCAGTACTTC
CASSPGLADLLETQYF
>TRBJ2-3|13|TRBV5-1|.|.
TGCGCCAGCGGGTACTACAGCACAGATACGCAGTATTTT
CASGYYSTDTQYF
>TRBJ2-7|12|TRBV11-1|.|.
TGTGCCAGCAGCTTAGCATCCTACGAGCAGTACTTC
CASSLASYEQYF
>TRBJ2-2|16|TRBV7-2|.|.
TGTGCCAGCAGCTTAGCGCCGGGGATGAACACCGGGGAGCTGTTTTTT
CASSLAPGMNTGELFF
>TRBJ2-5|17|TRBV12-5|.|TRBD1
TGTGCTAGTGGTCTGGGACAGGGGCAACCCCTAATAGAGACCCAGTACTTC
CASGLGQGQPLIETQYF
>TRBJ2-5|15|TRBV13|.|TRBD1
TGTGCCAGCAGAGCCGTGGACAGGGTAGGGGAGACCCAGTACTTC
CASRAVDRVGETQYF
>TRBJ2-3|16|TRBV2|.|.
TGTGCCAGCAGGGATGAAGTCCGGGCAGGGCTTCATACGCAGTATTTT
CASRDEVRAGLHTQYF
>TRBJ2-5|15|TRBV5-1|.|.
TGCGCCAGCAGCTTGACTCCAGCCTCTCAAGAGACCCAGTACTTC
CASSLTPASQETQYF
>TRBJ2-7|15|TRBV5-1|.|TRBD2
TGCGCCAGCAGAGTCGGGACTAGCACCTTCTACGAGCAGTACTTC
CASRVGTSTFYEQYF
>TRBJ2-5|12|TRBV27|.|.
TGTGCCAGCAGGGATTACACGGAGACCCAGTACTTC
CASRDYTETQYF
>TRBJ2-6|14|TRBV10-2|.|.
TGCGCCAGCAGGGACATCTCTGGGGCCAACGTCCTGACTTTC
CASRDISGANVLTF
>TRBJ2-4|15|TRBV5-1|.|.
TGCGCCAGCAGCTTGGTACCCAGCGCCCGAAACATTCAGTACTTC
CASSLVPSARNIQYF
>TRBJ1-5|15|TRBV6-5|.|.
TGTGCCAGCAGCACCTCCGGGGGAAGCAATCAGCCCCAGCATTTT
CASSTSGGSNQPQHF
>TRBJ2-7|18|TRBV7-2|.|TRBD2
TGTGTCAGCAGCTTAGTAGGCGGCGGGGGGGCACAAACCTACGAGCAGTACTTC
CVSSLVGGGGAQTYEQYF
>TRBJ1-2|15|TRBV5-4|.|TRBD1
TGTGCCAGCAGCTTGGGGGGACAGTCTAACTATGGCTACACCTTC
CASSLGGQSNYGYTF
>TRBJ1-2|12|TRBV10-3|.|.
TGTGCCATCAGTGAGTTCGGATTGGCCGCCACCTTC
CAISEFGLAATF
>TRBJ1-1|13|TRBV7-2|.|.
TGTGCCAGCAGCTTCCGACGGAACACTGAAGCTTTCTTT
CASSFRRNTEAFF
>TRBJ2-7|13|TRBV7-2|.|.
TGTGCCAGCAGCTTAGGAGTGGAGTACGAGCAGTACTTC
CASSLGVEYEQYF
>TRBJ2-3|14|TRBV4-1|.|.
TGCGCCAGCAGCCCACTATTTAGCGGAGATACGCAGTATTTT
CASSPLFSGDTQYF
>TRBJ2-2|14|TRBV5-1|.|TRBD2
TGCGCCAGCAGCCTAGCGGGAGTTAGTGGGGAGCTGTTTTTT
CASSLAGVSGELFF
>TRBJ1-5|14|TRBV6-5|.|.
TGTGCCAGCAGGTGGGGCACTGGCAATCAGCCCCAGCATTTT
CASRWGTGNQPQHF
>TRBJ2-1|12|TRBV7-2|.|.
TGTGCCAGCCGCGGCGACCACAATGAGCAGTTCTTC
CASRGDHNEQFF
>TRBJ2-7|13|TRBV28|.|.
TGTGCCATCGATCATAGCGGTACCTACGAGCAGTACTTC
CAIDHSGTYEQYF
>TRBJ1-1|14|TRBV28|once|TRBD1
TGTGCCAGCAGTGCCAACAGGGGCGGCACTGAAGCTTTCTTT
CASSANRGGTEAFF
>TRBJ2-7|13|TRBV10-3|.|.
TGTGCCATCAGTGTGTCGGGACCGGGCGAGCAGTACTTC
CAISVSGPGEQYF